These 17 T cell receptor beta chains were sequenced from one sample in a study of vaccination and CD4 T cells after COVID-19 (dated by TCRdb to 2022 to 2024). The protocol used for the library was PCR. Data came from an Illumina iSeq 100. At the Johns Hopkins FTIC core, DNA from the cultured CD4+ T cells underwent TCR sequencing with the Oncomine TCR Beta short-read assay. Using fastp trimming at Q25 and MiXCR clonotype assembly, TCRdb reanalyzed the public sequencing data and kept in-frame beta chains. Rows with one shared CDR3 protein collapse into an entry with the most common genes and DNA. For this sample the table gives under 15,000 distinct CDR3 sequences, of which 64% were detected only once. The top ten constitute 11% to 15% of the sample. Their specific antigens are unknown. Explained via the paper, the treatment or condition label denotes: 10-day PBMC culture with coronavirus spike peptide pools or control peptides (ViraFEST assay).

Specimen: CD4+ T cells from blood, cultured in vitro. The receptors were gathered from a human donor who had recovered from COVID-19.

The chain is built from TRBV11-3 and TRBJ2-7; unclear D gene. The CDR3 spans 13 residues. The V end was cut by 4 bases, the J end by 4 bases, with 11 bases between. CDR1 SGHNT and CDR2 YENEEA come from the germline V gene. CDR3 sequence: CASSSRTRYEQYF. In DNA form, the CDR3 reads TGTGCCAGCAGCTCCCGGACCCGGTACGAGCAGTACTTC.

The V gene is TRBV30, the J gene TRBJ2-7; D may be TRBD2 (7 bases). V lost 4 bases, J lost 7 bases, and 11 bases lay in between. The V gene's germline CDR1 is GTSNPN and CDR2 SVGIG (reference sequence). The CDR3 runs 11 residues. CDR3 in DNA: TGTGCCTGGAAAAAGGGGGGGGAGCAGTACTTC. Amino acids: CAWKKGGEQYF.

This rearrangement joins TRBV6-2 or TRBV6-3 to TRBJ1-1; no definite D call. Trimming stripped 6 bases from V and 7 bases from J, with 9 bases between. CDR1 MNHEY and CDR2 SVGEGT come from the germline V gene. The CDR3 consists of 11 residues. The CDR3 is CASSSFLEAFF. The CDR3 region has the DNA TGTGCCAGCAGCTCCTTCCTTGAAGCTTTCTTT.

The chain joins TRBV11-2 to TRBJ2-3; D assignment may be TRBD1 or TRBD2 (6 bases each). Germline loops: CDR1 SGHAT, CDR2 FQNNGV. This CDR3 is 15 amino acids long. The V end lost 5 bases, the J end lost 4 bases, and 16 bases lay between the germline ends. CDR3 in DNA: TGTGCCAGCAGCGCCGCCGGGGGCGCAGCAGATACGCAGTATTTT. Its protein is CASSAAGGAADTQYF. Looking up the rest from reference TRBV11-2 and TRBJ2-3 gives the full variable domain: EAGVAQSPRYKIIEKRQSVAFWCNPISGHATLYWYQQILGQGPKLLIQFQNNGVVDDSQLPKDRFSAERLKGVDSTLKIQPAKLEDSAVYLCASSAAGGAADTQYFGPGTRLTVL.

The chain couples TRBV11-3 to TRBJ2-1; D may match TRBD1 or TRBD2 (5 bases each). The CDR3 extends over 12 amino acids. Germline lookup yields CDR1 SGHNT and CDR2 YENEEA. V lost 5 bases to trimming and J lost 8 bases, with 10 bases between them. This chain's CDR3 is CASSRRGDEQFF. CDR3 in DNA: TGTGCCAGCAGCCGCCGGGGCGATGAGCAGTTCTTC.

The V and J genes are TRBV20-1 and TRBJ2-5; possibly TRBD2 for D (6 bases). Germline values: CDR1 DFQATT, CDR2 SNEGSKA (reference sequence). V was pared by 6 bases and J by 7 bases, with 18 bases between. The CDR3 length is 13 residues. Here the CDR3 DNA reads TGCAGTGCCCGAGGAGGGAACGCGGGGACCCAGTACTTC. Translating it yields CSARGGNAGTQYF.

The CDR3 loop reads CASTRLAGVSGANVLTF. DNA of the CDR3: TGTGCCAGCACCAGACTAGCGGGGGTTTCTGGGGCCAACGTCCTGACTTTC. The V and J genes are TRBV27 and TRBJ2-6, with 12 bases aligning to TRBD2. The CDR3 has 17 amino acids. In germline, CDR1 is MNHEY, CDR2 SMNVEV (reference sequence). With 7 bases clipped from V and 1 base from J, the junction kept 5 bases outside the gene matches.

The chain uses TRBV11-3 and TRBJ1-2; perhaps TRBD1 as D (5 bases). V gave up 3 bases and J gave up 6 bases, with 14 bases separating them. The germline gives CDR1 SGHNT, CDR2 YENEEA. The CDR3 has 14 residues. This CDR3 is CASSFQGTADGYTF. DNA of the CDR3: TGTGCCAGCAGCTTCCAGGGAACCGCAGATGGCTACACCTTC.

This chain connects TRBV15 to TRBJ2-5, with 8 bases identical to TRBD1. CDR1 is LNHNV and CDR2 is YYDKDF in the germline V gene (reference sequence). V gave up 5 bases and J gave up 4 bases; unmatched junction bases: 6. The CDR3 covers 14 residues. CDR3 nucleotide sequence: TGTGCCACCAGCCACGGGACAGGTACAGAGACCCAGTACTTC. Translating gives CATSHGTGTETQYF.

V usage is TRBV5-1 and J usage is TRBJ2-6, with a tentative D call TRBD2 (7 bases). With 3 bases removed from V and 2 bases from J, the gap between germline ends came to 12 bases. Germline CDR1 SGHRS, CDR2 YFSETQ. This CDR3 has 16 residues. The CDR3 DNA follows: TGCGCCAGCAGCTGGGGGGGCTGGGCTGGGGCCAACGTCCTGACTTTC. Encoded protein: CASSWGGWAGANVLTF. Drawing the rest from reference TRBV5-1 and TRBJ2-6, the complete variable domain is KAGVTQTPRYLIKTRGQQVTLSCSPISGHRSVSWYQQTPGQGLQFLFEYFSETQRNKGNFPGRFSGRQFSNSRSEMNVSTLELGDSALYLCASSWGGWAGANVLTFGAGSRLTVL.

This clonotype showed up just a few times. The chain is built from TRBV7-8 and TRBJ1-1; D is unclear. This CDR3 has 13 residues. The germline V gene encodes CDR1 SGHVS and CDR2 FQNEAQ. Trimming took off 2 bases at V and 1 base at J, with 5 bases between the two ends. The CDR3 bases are TGTGCCAGCAGCTTACAGAGGAACACTGAAGCTTTCTTT. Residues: CASSLQRNTEAFF.

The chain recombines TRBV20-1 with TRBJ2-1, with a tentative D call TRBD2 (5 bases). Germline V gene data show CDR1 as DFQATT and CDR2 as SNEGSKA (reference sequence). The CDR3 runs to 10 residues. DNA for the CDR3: TGCAGCCTCGAGAGGGATGAGCAGTTCTTC. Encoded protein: CSLERDEQFF.

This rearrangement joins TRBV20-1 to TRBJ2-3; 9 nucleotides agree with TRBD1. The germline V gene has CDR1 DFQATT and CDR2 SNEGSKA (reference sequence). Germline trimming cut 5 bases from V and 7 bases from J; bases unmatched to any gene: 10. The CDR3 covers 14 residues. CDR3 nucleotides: TGCAGTGCTCCCCAGGACAGGGGCGCGAATACGCAGTATTTT. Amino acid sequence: CSAPQDRGANTQYF.

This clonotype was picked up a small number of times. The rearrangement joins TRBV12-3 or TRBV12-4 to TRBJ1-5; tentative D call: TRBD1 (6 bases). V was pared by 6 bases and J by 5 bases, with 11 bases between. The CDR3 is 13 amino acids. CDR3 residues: CASSQGIYQPQHF. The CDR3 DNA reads TGTGCCAGCAGCCAGGGGATCTATCAGCCCCAGCATTTT.

CDR3 amino acids: CSARPWGQSNEKLFF. As DNA, the CDR3 is TGCAGTGCTAGGCCATGGGGACAGTCTAATGAAAAACTGTTTTTT. V usage is TRBV20-1 and J usage is TRBJ1-4, with 7 bases matching TRBD1. The length of the CDR3 is 15 residues. Germline V gene lookup returns CDR1 DFQATT and CDR2 SNEGSKA (reference sequence). After removal of 3 bases from V and 3 bases from J, the junction contained 7 bases not matched to a gene.

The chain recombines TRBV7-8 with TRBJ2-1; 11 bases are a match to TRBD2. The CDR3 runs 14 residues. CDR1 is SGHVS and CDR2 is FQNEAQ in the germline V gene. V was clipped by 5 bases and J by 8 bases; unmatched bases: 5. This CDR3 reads CASSLSGRADEQFF. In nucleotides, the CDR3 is TGTGCCAGCAGCCTTAGCGGGAGGGCCGATGAGCAGTTCTTC.

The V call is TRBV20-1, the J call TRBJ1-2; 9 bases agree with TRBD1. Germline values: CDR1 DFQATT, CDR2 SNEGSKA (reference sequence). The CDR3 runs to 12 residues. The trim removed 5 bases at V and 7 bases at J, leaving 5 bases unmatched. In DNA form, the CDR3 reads TGCAGTGCTCAACAGGGGGCAGGTGGCTACACCTTC. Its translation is CSAQQGAGGYTF.